This T cell receptor beta chain was obtained from a study of blood T cell repertoires in COVID-19. CDR1 KGHSH and CDR2 LQKENI come from the germline V gene. This CDR3 is 14 amino acids long. V lost 3 bases, J lost 0 bases, and 8 bases lay in between. The table came from immunoSEQ multiplex PCR; TCRdb's copy has only in-frame clones and leaves some out. Of 200,000 to 300,000 clones in the sample, less than 90% were seen once. Sequencing input: peripheral blood. This TCR derives from a man between 60 and 70 years old with acute or convalescent COVID-19. J is TRBJ1-1 and V is TRBV18, with no clear D. The CDR3 reads CASSPSRVNTEAFF. CDR3 nucleotide sequence: TGTGCCAGCTCACCCTCCCGGGTGAACACTGAAGCTTTCTTT.